The clone carrying this T cell receptor beta chain came up a few times. Across 18 months, stable Graves' hyperthyroidism was marked by no progression to ophthalmopathy. The TCR beta CDR3 regions underwent amplification using RNA transcripts as the source. Initially, a first-round RT-PCR of the TCR CDR3 employed the HTBI primer set. TCRdb re-called the multiplex PCR reads with MiXCR, one entry per CDR3 protein. The repertoire holds about 560,000 distinct CDR3 sequences, over 15% seen once, with 15% to 20% in the top ten. The data originate from a study of T cells in Graves' hyperthyroidism and ophthalmopathy. Trimming took 8 bases from V and 0 from J, leaving 11 bases between them. Germline V CDR1 and CDR2: SGHNT, YENEEA. The CDR3 has 14 residues.

The V and J genes are TRBV11-3 and TRBJ2-1; possible D gene TRBD1, 6 bases. This clonotype was sampled from a young woman with Graves' hyperthyroidism. Sequenced input: blood. The CDR3 DNA is TGTGCCAGCCGACAGGAGAGCTCCTACAATGAGCAGTTCTTC. Translated, it gives CASRQESSYNEQFF.